This paragraph reports one T cell receptor (beta chain). Participants had their cohort set by participant-reported clinical history. Under the authors' procedure: Nucleated cell counts were estimated from reference gene primer amplification. TCRdb's table, derived via immunoSEQ multiplex PCR, lists solely in-frame clones and lacks some. From that table come the V and J calls and clone size; the DNA was used to work out D and trimming. The top ten hold over 1.5% of the sample, which has 470,000 or so clones, approximately 90% seen once. CDR1 is MDHEN and CDR2 is SYDVKM in the germline V gene. This CDR3 is 16 amino acids long. V shed 4 bases, J shed 0 bases, and the junction held 7 bases outside the gene matches. This sample is part of a study of blood T cell repertoires in COVID-19. Study-wide background: Acute and convalescent COVID-19 samples came from the United States, Italy and Spain. The cDNA or gDNA used as material had been derived from T cells, B-cell-depleted T cells, or PBMCs.

This sequence originates from a woman under 30 with acute COVID-19. The specimen sequenced was PBMCs or T cells enriched from blood (not recorded which). The chain has TRBV28 and TRBJ1-1, with TRBD1 matching over 8 bases. This CDR3 reads CASSWVGQGLNTEAFF. The CDR3 DNA is TGTGCCAGCAGTTGGGTAGGACAGGGACTGAACACTGAAGCTTTCTTT.